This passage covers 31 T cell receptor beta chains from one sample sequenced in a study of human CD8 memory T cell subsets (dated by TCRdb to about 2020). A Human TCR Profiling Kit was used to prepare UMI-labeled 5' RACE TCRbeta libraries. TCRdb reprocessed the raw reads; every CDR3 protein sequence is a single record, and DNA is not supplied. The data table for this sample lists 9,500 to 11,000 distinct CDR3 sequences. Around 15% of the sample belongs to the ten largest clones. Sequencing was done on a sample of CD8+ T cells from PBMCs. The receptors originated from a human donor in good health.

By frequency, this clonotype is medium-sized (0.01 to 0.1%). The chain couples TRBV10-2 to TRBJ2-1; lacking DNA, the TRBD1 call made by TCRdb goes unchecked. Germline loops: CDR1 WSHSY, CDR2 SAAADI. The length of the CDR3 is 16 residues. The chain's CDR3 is CASSEAGTGAYNEQFF.

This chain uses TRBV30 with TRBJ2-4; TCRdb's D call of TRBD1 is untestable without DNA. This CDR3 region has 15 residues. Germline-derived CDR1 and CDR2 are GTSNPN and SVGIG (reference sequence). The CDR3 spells CAWREQGEWKNIQYF.

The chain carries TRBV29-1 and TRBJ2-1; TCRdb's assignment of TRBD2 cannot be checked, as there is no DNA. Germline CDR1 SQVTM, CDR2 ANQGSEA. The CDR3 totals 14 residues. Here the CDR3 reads CSVKAGGIYNEQFF.

CDR3 protein: CASSSWTGNIDEQYF. This chain links TRBV27 with TRBJ2-7; the TCRdb call, TRBD1, lacks DNA for checking. Germline V CDR1 and CDR2: MNHEY, SMNVEV (reference sequence). This CDR3 region has 15 residues.

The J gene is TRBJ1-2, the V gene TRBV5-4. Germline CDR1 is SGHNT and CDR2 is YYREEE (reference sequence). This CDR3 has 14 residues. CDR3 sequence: CASSLDGGPRGYTF.

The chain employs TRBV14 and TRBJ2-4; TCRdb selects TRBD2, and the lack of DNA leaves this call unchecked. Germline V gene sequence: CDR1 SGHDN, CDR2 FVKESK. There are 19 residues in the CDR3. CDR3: CASSQELGLAELAKNIQYF.

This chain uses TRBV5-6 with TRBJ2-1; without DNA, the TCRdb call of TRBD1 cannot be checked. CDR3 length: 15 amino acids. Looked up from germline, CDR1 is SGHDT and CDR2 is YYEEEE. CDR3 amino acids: CASSLEGQGYNEQFF. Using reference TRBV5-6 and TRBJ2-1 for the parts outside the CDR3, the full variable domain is DAGVTQSPTHLIKTRGQQVTLRCSPKSGHDTVSWYQQALGQGPQFIFQYYEEEERQRGNFPDRFSGHQFPNYSSELNVNALLLGDSALYLCASSLEGQGYNEQFFGPGTRLTVL.

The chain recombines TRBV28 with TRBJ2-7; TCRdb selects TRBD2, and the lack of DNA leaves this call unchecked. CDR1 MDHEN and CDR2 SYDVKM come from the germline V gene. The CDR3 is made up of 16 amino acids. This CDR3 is CASSSTPGGGEYEQYF.

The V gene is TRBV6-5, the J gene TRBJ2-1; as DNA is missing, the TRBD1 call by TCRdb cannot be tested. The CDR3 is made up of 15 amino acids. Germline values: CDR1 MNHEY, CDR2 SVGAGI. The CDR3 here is CASSYSPRQGGEQFF.

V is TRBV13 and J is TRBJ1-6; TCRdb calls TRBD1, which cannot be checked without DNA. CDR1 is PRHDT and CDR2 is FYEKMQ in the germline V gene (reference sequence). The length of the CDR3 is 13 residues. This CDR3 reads CASSLGQGLTLHF.

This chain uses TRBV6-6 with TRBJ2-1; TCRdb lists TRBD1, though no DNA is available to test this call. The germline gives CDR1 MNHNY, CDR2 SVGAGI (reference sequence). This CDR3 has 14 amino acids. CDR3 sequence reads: CASSAGGSPNEQFF.

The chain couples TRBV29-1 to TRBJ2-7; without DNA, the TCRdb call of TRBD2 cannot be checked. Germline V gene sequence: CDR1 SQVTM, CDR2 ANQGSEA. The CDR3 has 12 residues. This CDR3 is CSVLAGVYEQYF.

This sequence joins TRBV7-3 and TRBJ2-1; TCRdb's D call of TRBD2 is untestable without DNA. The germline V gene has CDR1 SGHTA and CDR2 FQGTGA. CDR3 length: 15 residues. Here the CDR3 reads CASQGSTSGRGEQFF. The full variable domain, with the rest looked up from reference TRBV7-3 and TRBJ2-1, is GAGVSQTPSNKVTEKGKYVELRCDPISGHTALYWYRQSLGQGPEFLIYFQGTGAADDSGLPNDRFFAVRPEGSVSTLKIQRTERGDSAVYLCASQGSTSGRGEQFFGPGTRLTVL.

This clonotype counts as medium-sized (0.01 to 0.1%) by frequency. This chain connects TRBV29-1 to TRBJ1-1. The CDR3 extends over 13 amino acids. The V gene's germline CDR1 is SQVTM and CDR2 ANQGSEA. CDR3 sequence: CSVEGTSNTEAFF. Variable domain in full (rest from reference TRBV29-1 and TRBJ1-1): SAVISQKPSRDICQRGTSLTIQCQVDSQVTMMFWYRQQPGQSLTLIATANQGSEATYESGFVIDKFPISRPNLTFSTLTVSNMSPEDSSIYLCSVEGTSNTEAFFGQGTRLTVV.

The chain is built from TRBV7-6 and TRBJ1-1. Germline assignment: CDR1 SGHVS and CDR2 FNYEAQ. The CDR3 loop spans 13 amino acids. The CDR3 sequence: CASIERVNTEAFF.

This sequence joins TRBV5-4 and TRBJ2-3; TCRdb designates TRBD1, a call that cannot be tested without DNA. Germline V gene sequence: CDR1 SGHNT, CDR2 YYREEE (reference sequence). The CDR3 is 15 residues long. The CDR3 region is CASKGAWGLTDTQYF.

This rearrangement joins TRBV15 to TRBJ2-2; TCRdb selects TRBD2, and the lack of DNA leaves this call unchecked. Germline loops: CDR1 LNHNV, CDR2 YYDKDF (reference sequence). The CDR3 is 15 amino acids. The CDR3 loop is CATSSSGVNTGELFF. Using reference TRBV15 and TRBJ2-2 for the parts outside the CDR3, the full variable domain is DAMVIQNPRYQVTQFGKPVTLSCSQTLNHNVMYWYQQKSSQAPKLLFHYYDKDFNNEADTPDNFQSRRPNTSFCFLDIRSPGLGDTAMYLCATSSSGVNTGELFFGEGSRLTVL.

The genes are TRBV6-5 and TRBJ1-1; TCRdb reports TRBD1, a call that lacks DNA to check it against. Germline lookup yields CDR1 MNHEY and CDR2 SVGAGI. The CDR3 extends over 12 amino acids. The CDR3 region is CASRDSNTEAFF.

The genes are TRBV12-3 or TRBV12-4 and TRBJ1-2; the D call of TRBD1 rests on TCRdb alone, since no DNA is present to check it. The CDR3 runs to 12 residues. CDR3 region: CASSPGGYGYTF.

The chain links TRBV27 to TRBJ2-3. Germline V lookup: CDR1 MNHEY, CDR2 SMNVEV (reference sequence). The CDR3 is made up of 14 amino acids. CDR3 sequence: CASSLFRATDTQYF.

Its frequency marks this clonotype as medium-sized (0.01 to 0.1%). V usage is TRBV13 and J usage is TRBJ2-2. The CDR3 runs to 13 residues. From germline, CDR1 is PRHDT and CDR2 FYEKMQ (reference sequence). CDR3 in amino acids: CASSQWNTGELFF.

CDR3 region: CASSVVGYPETQYF. The chain recombines TRBV9 with TRBJ2-5. The V gene's germline CDR1 is SGDLS and CDR2 YYNGEE. This CDR3 region has 14 residues.

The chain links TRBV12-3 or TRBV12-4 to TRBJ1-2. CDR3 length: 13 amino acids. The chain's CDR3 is CASRGPSNYGYTF.

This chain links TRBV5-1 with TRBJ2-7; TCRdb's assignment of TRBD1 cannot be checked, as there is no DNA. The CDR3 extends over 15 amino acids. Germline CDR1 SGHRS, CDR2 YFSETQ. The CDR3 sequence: CASSLGDTSSYEQYF.

CDR3 in amino acids: CASTYSGTPTYF. The V and J genes are TRBV6-2 or TRBV6-3 and TRBJ2-3; the TRBD1 assignment by TCRdb is unverifiable without DNA. The CDR3 has 12 amino acids. CDR1 and CDR2 (germline): MNHEY, SVGEGT.

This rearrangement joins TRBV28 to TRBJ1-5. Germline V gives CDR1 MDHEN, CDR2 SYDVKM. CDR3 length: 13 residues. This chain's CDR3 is CASSLTGNQPQHF.

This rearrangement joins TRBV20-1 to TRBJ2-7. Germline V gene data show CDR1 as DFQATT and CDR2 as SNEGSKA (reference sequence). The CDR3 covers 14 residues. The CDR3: CSAFRTGGSYEQYF.

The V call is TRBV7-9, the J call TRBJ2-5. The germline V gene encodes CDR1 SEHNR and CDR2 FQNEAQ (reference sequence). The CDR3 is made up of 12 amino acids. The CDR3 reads CASSGTASPQYF.

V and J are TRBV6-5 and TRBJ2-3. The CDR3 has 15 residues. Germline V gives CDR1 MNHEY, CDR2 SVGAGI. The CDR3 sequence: CASSYSGLASDTQYF.

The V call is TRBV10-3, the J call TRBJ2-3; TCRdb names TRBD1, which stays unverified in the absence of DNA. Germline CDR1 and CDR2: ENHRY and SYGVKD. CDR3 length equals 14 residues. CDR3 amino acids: CAISDSGDKDTQYF.

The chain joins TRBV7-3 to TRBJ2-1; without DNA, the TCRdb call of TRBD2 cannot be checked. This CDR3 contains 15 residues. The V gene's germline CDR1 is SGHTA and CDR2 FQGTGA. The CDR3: CASSFNSAGYNEQFF. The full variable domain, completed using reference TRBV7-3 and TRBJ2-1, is GAGVSQTPSNKVTEKGKYVELRCDPISGHTALYWYRQSLGQGPEFLIYFQGTGAADDSGLPNDRFFAVRPEGSVSTLKIQRTERGDSAVYLCASSFNSAGYNEQFFGPGTRLTVL.